This TCR beta chain was sequenced in a study of blood T cells in healthy people across ages. Study findings and constraints: Both naive CD4+ cell counts and diversity were greater in long-lived donors than in aged donors.

CDR1 and CDR2 from the germline V gene are SGHTA and FQGNSA. The CDR3 runs 14 residues. For the second PCR, which ran for roughly 7 to 11 cycles, a sample-barcoded 5' primer and a J-beta primer mix were used. No fewer than 3 million CDR3-containing paired-end reads came from each sample. TCRdb passed the 5' RACE reads through MiXCR, listing each CDR3 protein once. This repertoire shows about 1.8 million distinct CDR3 sequences, around half found once; its top ten account for around 2.1%. As for this clonotype: What it recognizes is unknown.

Input material: blood. This TCR came from a woman aged 40 to 50 in good health. The chain couples TRBV7-2 to TRBJ2-5; D remains ambiguous. The DNA end lines up better with TRBJ2-7; the J call may be wrong. CDR3 in amino acids: CASSLEGDPYEQYF. The CDR3 region has the DNA TGTGCCAGCAGCTTAGAGGGTGACCCCTACGAGCAGTACTTC.